These T cell receptor beta chains were read from a single sample in a study of beta chain features in type 1 diabetes. The protocol was immunoSEQ multiplex PCR, while the TCRdb copy is restricted to in-frame clones and leaves out a portion. The repertoire consists of 970,000 or so clones, with about a sixth occurring once and the leading ten covering 0.023%. Sequencing was carried out using naive CD4+ T cells from blood. The source is a woman under 30 in good health. CDR3s include the opening cysteine and the closing phenylalanine or tryptophan. Fields, in order: clone size, J gene, D gene, V gene, CDR3 DNA, CDR3 protein. A D gene is named only where the DNA matches it firmly. Some rows mark clone size as missing; the rest say once, few, many or name a class of expanded clone.

. TRBJ2-2 TRBD2 TRBV15 TGTGCCACCAGCCGAGGACTAGCCCCCGGGGAGCTGTTTTTT CATSRGLAPGELFF
. TRBJ1-1 . TRBV10-3 TGTGCCAGCAGAAAACCGAACACTGAAGCTTTCTTT CASRKPNTEAFF
. TRBJ2-5 . TRBV4-2 TGTGCCAGCAGCCAGGGGTGGGAGACCCAGTACTTC CASSQGWETQYF
few TRBJ1-2 TRBD1 TRBV14 TGTGCCAGCAGCCAAGGATGGGACAGATACTATGGCTACACCTTC CASSQGWDRYYGYTF
. TRBJ2-3 TRBD2 TRBV5-1 TGCGCCAGCAGCACAATAGCGGGAGCCCCCACAGATACGCAGTATTTT CASSTIAGAPTDTQYF
. TRBJ2-3 . TRBV9 TGTGCCAGCAGCGCCGTCAGGGGGGGGTCCGCAGATACGCAGTATTTT CASSAVRGGSADTQYF
. TRBJ1-4 . TRBV5-1 TGCGCCAGCAGGATCACCGGGACGGAGGTAGAAAAACTGTTTTTT CASRITGTEVEKLFF
. TRBJ2-7 . TRBV4-1 TGCGCCAGCAGCCAACCCAATTTCCCCGGGGAGCAGTACTTC CASSQPNFPGEQYF
few TRBJ2-2 TRBD2 TRBV9 TGTGCCAGCAGCGCCGCTCCTATACTAGCGCACGCGAACACCGGGGAGCTGTTTTTT CASSAAPILAHANTGELFF
. TRBJ2-7 . TRBV21-1 TGTGCCAGCAGCTCGCCGGGACAGGGGGCCTACGAGCAGTACTTC CASSSPGQGAYEQYF
. TRBJ2-5 TRBD2 TRBV10-3 TGTGCCATCAGTGAAACTAGCGGGAGTGAGACCCAGTACTTC CAISETSGSETQYF
few TRBJ1-2 TRBD1 TRBV15 TGTGCCACCAGCAGAGATAGGGACAGAACGGTAGTGTGGGGCTACACCTTC CATSRDRDRTVVWGYTF
few TRBJ2-1 . TRBV7-9 TGTGCCAGCAGCTTGTACCAATACAATGAGCAGTTCTTC CASSLYQYNEQFF
few TRBJ2-3 . TRBV11-2 TGTGCCAGCAGCCTCGGGACTAGCACAGATACGCAGTATTTT CASSLGTSTDTQYF
few TRBJ2-7 . TRBV2 TGTGCCAGCAGTGCGTTCGATACCTACGAGCAGTACTTC CASSAFDTYEQYF
. TRBJ1-2 TRBD1 TRBV5-5 TGTGCCAGCAGCCCCAGACAGGGCCGGCCCCCGGTCTATGGCTACACCTTC CASSPRQGRPPVYGYTF
. TRBJ2-2 . TRBV6-5 TGTGCCAGCAGTCCCAACACCGGGGAGCTGTTTTTT CASSPNTGELFF
. TRBJ2-5 TRBD1 TRBV7-3 TGTGCCAGCAGCTTGGGACAGAACTTC CASSLGQNF
few TRBJ2-3 . TRBV5-1 TGCGCCAGCAGCCGCCCTACGGGAGCAGATACGCAGTATTTT CASSRPTGADTQYF
few TRBJ2-1 TRBD1 TRBV18 TGTGCCAGCTCACCTAGGCCCGGGACAGGGACGTACAATGAGCAGTTCTTC CASSPRPGTGTYNEQFF
. TRBJ2-2 TRBD1 TRBV7-9 TGTGCCAGCACTAGACAGGGTGGCACCGGGGAGCTGTTTTTT CASTRQGGTGELFF
. TRBJ1-1 . TRBV5-6 TGTGCCAGCAGCCCTACCCGGGTCCCGAGGGCTGAAGCTTTCTTT CASSPTRVPRAEAFF
. TRBJ2-1 TRBD2 TRBV19 TGTGCCAGTAGCGGACTAGCGGGAGACAATGAGCAGTTCTTC CASSGLAGDNEQFF
few TRBJ1-1 . TRBV21-1 TGTGCCAGCAGCACTGATTCGGGGGAGGGGTACACTGAAGCTTTCTTT CASSTDSGEGYTEAFF
few TRBJ2-2 . TRBV5-6 TGTGCCAGCAGCTTGTTCGGAACGTTCAACACCGGGGAGCTGTTTTTT CASSLFGTFNTGELFF
few TRBJ2-2 TRBD2 TRBV23-1 TGCGCCAGCAGTGTTAGCGGGCCTCGGATCTACACCGGGGAGCTGTTTTTT CASSVSGPRIYTGELFF
. TRBJ2-7 . TRBV28 TGTGCCAGCAGTTTATCAGGTGGCGAGCAGTACTTC CASSLSGGEQYF
. TRBJ1-2 TRBD1 TRBV7-9 TGTGCCAGCAGCTCTGGGACAGGGAATGGCTACACCTTC CASSSGTGNGYTF
. TRBJ1-2 TRBD1 TRBV6-6 TGTGCCAGCACCTACGGGGACAGCTATGGCTACACCTTC CASTYGDSYGYTF
few TRBJ2-1 TRBD2 TRBV7-9 TGTGCCAGCAGCTCGACTAGCGGCAGCTACAATGAGCAGTTCTTC CASSSTSGSYNEQFF
. TRBJ2-5 . TRBV4-2 TGTGCCAGCAGCCAATCAGAAGAGACCCAGTACTTC CASSQSEETQYF
. TRBJ2-6 TRBD1 TRBV7-9 TGTGCCAGCAGCTTAATCCCAGGGGGCGGCTCTGGGGCCAACGTCCTGACTTTC CASSLIPGGGSGANVLTF
. TRBJ2-7 . TRBV7-2 TGTGCCAGCAGCTCCACGTTCTACGAGCAGTACTTC CASSSTFYEQYF
. TRBJ2-2 . TRBV18 TGTGCCAGCTCCCCCGCCGCCAACACCGGGGAGCTGTTTTTT CASSPAANTGELFF
few TRBJ2-5 TRBD1 TRBV9 TGTGCCAGCAGCCCCACGGCCGACAGGGGCCAAGAGACCCAGTACTTC CASSPTADRGQETQYF
few TRBJ2-2 . TRBV7-9 TGTGCCAGCAGCTTAGAGTCATTCACCGGGGAGCTGTTTTTT CASSLESFTGELFF
. TRBJ2-3 . TRBV9 TGTGCCAGCAGCGCAGTCGCTGACAGGTCTAGCACAGATACGCAGTATTTT CASSAVADRSSTDTQYF
. TRBJ2-1 . TRBV6-6 TGTGCCAGCAGTACGTCACAGGACACCGAGCAGTTCTTC CASSTSQDTEQFF
few TRBJ2-6 TRBD1 TRBV28 TGTGCCAGCAGTTCGGACAGGGGGCCCTCTGGGGCCAACGTCCTGACTTTC CASSSDRGPSGANVLTF
. TRBJ1-3 . TRBV2 TGTGCCAGCAGCGCCTATGGTCCTGGAAACACCATATATTTT CASSAYGPGNTIYF
few TRBJ1-2 . TRBV19 TGTGCCAGTAGTATAGGTACCGGGACATCCTATGGCTACACCTTC CASSIGTGTSYGYTF
few TRBJ2-2 . TRBV15 TGTGCCACCAGCACATACGATGGGGAGCCCGGGGAGCTGTTTTTT CATSTYDGEPGELFF
. TRBJ2-1 TRBD1 TRBV9 TGTGCCAGCAGCGTAGCTCCGACAGGGTATGAGCAGTTCTTC CASSVAPTGYEQFF
. TRBJ1-6 . TRBV4-2 TGTGCCAGCAGCCAAGTCTACGGGCAGGGTCGATCACCCCTCCACTTT CASSQVYGQGRSPLHF
. TRBJ2-1 . TRBV7-9 TGTGCCAGCAGTACGACAGGGACGGGAGGGCGTCTGTTCTTC CASSTTGTGGRLFF
few TRBJ2-3 TRBD2 TRBV7-3 TGTGCCAGCAGCCTCTATAGTAGCGGGACTACCACAGATACGCAGTATTTT CASSLYSSGTTTDTQYF
few TRBJ2-1 . TRBV27 TGTGCCAGCAGGGTAAACAATGAGCAGTTCTTC CASRVNNEQFF